The entry below gives a single T cell receptor beta chain sequence along with its context. Authors' analysis steps: How many nucleated cells were present was estimated from reference gene primer amplification. Produced via immunoSEQ multiplex PCR; TCRdb's table is partial and in-frame only. V and J calls and clone size are as listed in that table; D and trimming were resolved from the DNA. The table has roughly 400,000 clones, roughly 86% seen once. These data originate in a study of blood T cell repertoires in COVID-19. Self-reported history from a screening survey and questionnaire set each donor's cohort. The V gene lost 3 bases and the J gene lost 9 bases, with 19 bases spanning the gap. The CDR3 loop spans 14 amino acids. Germline V gives CDR1 DFQATT, CDR2 SNEGSKA (reference sequence).

The chain uses TRBV20-1 and TRBJ2-3; the D gene is possibly TRBD2 (6 bases). The clonotype was recovered from a woman in her thirties or forties with acute COVID-19. The sequenced sample consisted of PBMCs or T cells enriched from blood (not recorded which). The CDR3 spells CSASSASGTQTQYF. The CDR3 DNA reads as TGCAGTGCTAGTAGCGCCTCCGGGACTCAAACGCAGTATTTT.